This passage covers 16 T cell receptor beta chains from one sample sequenced in a study of cytomegalovirus exposure and HLA in healthy donors listed by TCRdb under 2017. The method behind the library was the immunoSEQ multiplex PCR assay. TCRdb holds this immuneACCESS table with in-frame rearrangements only. Some clones are missing; in checked studies, unresolved V genes explain under half, and the rest has no known cause. A total of about 95,000 clones appear in this sample, 85% of them only once. The leading ten clones occupy more than 20% of the sample. Sequences were obtained from PBMCs. These receptors came from a man aged 18 to 29 in good health and CMV-seropositive.

This chain joins TRBV7-9 and TRBJ2-7, with TRBD2 matching over 9 bases. Trimming at V came to 5 bases and at J to 1 base, leaving 6 bases not matched to a gene. CDR3 length: 15 residues. Germline CDR1 reads SEHNR; CDR2 reads FQNEAQ (reference sequence). For the CDR3, the DNA is TGTGCCAGCAGCATCGGGACTAGCAGGTCCTACGAGCAGTACTTC. This codes for CASSIGTSRSYEQYF.

The chain recombines TRBV19 with TRBJ2-2, with TRBD2 as a possible D gene (7 bases). Germline values: CDR1 LNHDA, CDR2 SQIVND (reference sequence). Between the trimmed V and J ends, which lost 7 bases and 0 bases, there was a span of 12 bases. This CDR3 is 15 amino acids long. The CDR3 DNA is TGTGCCAGTATACCGGGGGGCGCGAACACCGGGGAGCTGTTTTTT. Protein: CASIPGGANTGELFF.

The CDR3 reads CASSGRSGDAAYNEQFF. CDR3 bases: TGTGCCAGCAGCGGTAGGAGCGGAGACGCAGCCTACAATGAGCAGTTCTTC. The V and J genes are TRBV9 and TRBJ2-1, with a weak D call TRBD2 (5 bases). V was pared by 3 bases and J by 2 bases, with 18 bases between. CDR3 length: 17 amino acids. Looked up from germline, CDR1 is SGDLS and CDR2 is YYNGEE.

The V and J genes are TRBV6-5 and TRBJ1-4; D perhaps matches TRBD1 (5 bases). V lost 0 bases and J 13 bases, leaving 12 bases between the germline ends. The CDR3 length is 13 residues. Germline CDR1 MNHEY, CDR2 SVGAGI. This chain's CDR3 is CASSYSRDGVLFF. The CDR3 region has the DNA TGTGCCAGCAGTTACTCGCGGGACGGAGTACTGTTTTTT.

The chain employs TRBV27 and TRBJ2-5; D possibly corresponds to TRBD1 (6 bases). CDR1 and CDR2 from the germline V gene are MNHEY and SMNVEV (reference sequence). Trimming took off 4 bases at V and 5 bases at J, with 17 bases between the two ends. There are 15 residues in the CDR3. The CDR3 is CASSSLDSGGETQYF. The CDR3 bases are TGTGCCAGCAGTTCTTTGGACAGTGGGGGCGAGACCCAGTACTTC.

As DNA, the CDR3 is TGTGCCAGCAGACTAATCGAGACCCAGTACTTC. This codes for CASRLIETQYF. The rearrangement links TRBV7-8 to TRBJ2-5; D gene unclear. Deletions cut 6 bases from V and 5 bases from J, with 7 bases between. In germline, CDR1 is SGHVS, CDR2 FQNEAQ. This CDR3 contains 11 residues.

The chain joins TRBV7-9 to TRBJ2-7; the D is unclear. Germline V gene data show CDR1 as SEHNR and CDR2 as FQNEAQ (reference sequence). Between the trimmed V and J ends, which lost 1 base and 0 bases, there was a span of 7 bases. CDR3 length: 14 residues. CDR3 sequence (DNA): TGTGCCAGCAGCTTAGGGCATAGCTCCTACGAGCAGTACGTC. Amino acids: CASSLGHSSYEQYV.

The chain has TRBV11-3 and TRBJ2-7; 8 bases align to TRBD2. The CDR3 spans 15 residues. The V gene end was trimmed by 1 base and the J gene end by 4 bases; junction bases not matched to a gene: 6. Germline CDR1 is SGHNT and CDR2 is YENEEA. The CDR3 coding sequence is TGTGCCAGCAGCTTAGGCGGGGGGACTTTTTACGAGCAGTACGTC. Encoded protein: CASSLGGGTFYEQYV.

DNA for the CDR3: TGCGCCAGCAGCACCCAGGGAGGGCATTCCTACGAGCAGTACTTC. Its protein is CASSTQGGHSYEQYF. The chain uses TRBV5-1 and TRBJ2-7; 7 nucleotides line up with TRBD2. In germline, CDR1 is SGHRS, CDR2 YFSETQ. The CDR3 runs 15 residues. With 4 bases clipped from V and 1 base from J, the junction kept 8 bases outside the gene matches.

The chain recombines TRBV27 with TRBJ2-5, with D perhaps TRBD1 (6 bases). The CDR3 has 12 amino acids. Germline CDR1 is MNHEY and CDR2 is SMNVEV (reference sequence). The CDR3 reads CGIGPQGETQYF. The CDR3 DNA reads TGTGGGATCGGTCCACAGGGAGAGACCCAGTACTTC.

The chain joins TRBV28 to TRBJ1-2; TRBD1 agrees at 9 bases. V lost 7 bases and J lost 0; bases outside the gene matches: 12. The CDR3 consists of 17 residues. In germline, CDR1 is MDHEN, CDR2 SYDVKM. The CDR3 sequence: CASKDAPGQGANYGYTF. The CDR3 DNA sequence: TGTGCCAGCAAAGACGCCCCGGGACAGGGTGCTAACTATGGCTACACCTTC.

The rearrangement links TRBV23-1 to TRBJ1-5; 9 positions match TRBD1. TRBV23-1 counts as an open reading frame of uncertain function. Germline trimming cut 6 bases from V and 3 bases from J; bases unmatched to any gene: 9. The CDR3 length is 16 residues. CDR3 sequence: CASSPSGQGPNQPQHF. For the CDR3, the DNA is TGCGCCAGCAGCCCCTCGGGACAGGGTCCCAATCAGCCCCAGCATTTT.

V and J are TRBV5-1 and TRBJ2-5, with TRBD1 matching 10 bases. Per the germline V gene, CDR1 is SGHRS and CDR2 is YFSETQ. V shed 3 bases and J 3 bases; nucleotides not matched to a gene: 8. This CDR3 is built from 16 residues. CDR3 coding DNA: TGCGCCAGCAGCTCCCTCTTGACAGGGGGCGAAGAGACCCAGTACTTC. This codes for CASSSLLTGGEETQYF. The full variable domain, in which reference TRBV5-1 and TRBJ2-5 provide the parts outside the CDR3, is KAGVTQTPRYLIKTRGQQVTLSCSPISGHRSVSWYQQTPGQGLQFLFEYFSETQRNKGNFPGRFSGRQFSNSRSEMNVSTLELGDSALYLCASSSLLTGGEETQYFGPGTRLLVL.

The V call is TRBV10-3, the J call TRBJ1-3; perhaps TRBD1 as D (5 bases). Germline CDR1 reads ENHRY; CDR2 reads SYGVKD. The length of the CDR3 is 15 residues. The ends were cut back, 5 bases at V and 2 bases at J, with 13 bases in the middle. The chain's CDR3 is CAISTLRGAGNTIYF. DNA of the CDR3: TGTGCCATCAGTACATTACGGGGGGCTGGAAACACCATATATTTT.

V gene TRBV27 combines with J gene TRBJ2-6, with TRBD2 identical over 12 bases. Germline-derived CDR1 and CDR2 are MNHEY and SMNVEV (reference sequence). J lost 4 bases, V lost 4 bases, and 14 bases had no gene match. The CDR3 consists of 20 residues. The CDR3, as DNA: TGTGCCAGCAGTTCGCGGGGGCCTGGACTAGCGGGAACCGGGGCCAACGTCCTGACTTTC. As protein: CASSSRGPGLAGTGANVLTF. The full variable domain, its missing parts supplied by reference TRBV27 and TRBJ2-6, is EAQVTQNPRYLITVTGKKLTVTCSQNMNHEYMSWYRQDPGLGLRQIYYSMNVEVTDKGDVPEGYKVSRKEKRNFPLILESPSPNQTSLYFCASSSRGPGLAGTGANVLTFGAGSRLTVL.

The table lists this clone with a few counts. This chain connects TRBV4-1 to TRBJ1-5; a weak D match, TRBD1 (6 bases). This CDR3 contains 16 residues. CDR1 is MGHRA, CDR2 YSYEKL, per germline. The V end lost 1 base, the J end lost 1 base, and 11 bases lay between the germline ends. Written as DNA, the CDR3 is TGCGCCAGCAGCCAAGTCCGGACAGCCAGCAATCAGCCCCAGCATTTT. This translates into CASSQVRTASNQPQHF.